These 27 T cell receptor beta chains share one sample of origin, sequenced in a study of T cell changes during pregnancy in multiple sclerosis. The table came from immunoSEQ multiplex PCR; TCRdb's copy has only in-frame clones and leaves some out. The sample has tens of thousands of clones; about nine tenths are singletons. This material consisted of peripheral blood, taken in the third trimester of pregnancy. These receptors originate from a female donor in good health, enrolled as a control in a pregnancy study.

The chain joins TRBV10-2 to TRBJ2-2; TRBD1 might be the D (6 bases). The CDR3 loop spans 14 amino acids. Trimming removed 4 bases from V and 7 bases from J, with 13 bases in between. Germline assignment: CDR1 WSHSY and CDR2 SAAADI. CDR3 sequence (DNA): TGCGCCAGCAGTGTACAGGGAACGAACGGGGAGCTGTTTTTT. This translates into CASSVQGTNGELFF.

CDR3: CASSLDRLDRGEGTQYF. DNA for the CDR3: TGTGCCAGCAGCTTAGATCGTTTGGACAGGGGGGAAGGTACGCAGTATTTT. The chain carries TRBV11-2 and TRBJ2-3; 10 nucleotides align to TRBD1. V lost 0 bases to trimming and J lost 8 bases; unmatched junction nucleotides: 11. The germline V gene encodes CDR1 SGHAT and CDR2 FQNNGV. CDR3 length: 17 residues.

The rearrangement joins TRBV7-2 to TRBJ2-2, with 7 bases identical to TRBD2. CDR3 length equals 18 residues. The germline V gene encodes CDR1 SGHTA and CDR2 FQGNSA. After removal of 5 bases from V and 1 base from J, the junction contained 13 bases not matched to a gene. The CDR3 DNA reads as TGTGCCAGCAGCCCGAGCAGGATGGTAGCGGGGAACACCGGGGAGCTGTTTTTT. This gives the protein CASSPSRMVAGNTGELFF.

The CDR3 reads CASSLTSGPGRALYEQYF. The DNA for the CDR3 is TGTGCCAGCAGTTTAACTAGCGGGCCGGGTCGCGCGCTGTACGAGCAGTACTTC. V usage is TRBV27 and J usage is TRBJ2-7; 9 bases align to TRBD2. This CDR3 is 18 amino acids long. CDR1 and CDR2 from the germline V gene are MNHEY and SMNVEV (reference sequence). J was trimmed by 4 bases and V by 2 bases; bases with no gene match: 15.

The rearrangement links TRBV5-1 to TRBJ1-1; no firm D call. Trimming stripped 0 bases from V and 0 bases from J, with 6 bases between. This CDR3 spans 14 amino acids. Germline values: CDR1 SGHRS, CDR2 YFSETQ. DNA of the CDR3: TGCGCCAGCAGCTTGGGCGGTTTGAACACTGAAGCTTTCTTT. This gives the protein CASSLGGLNTEAFF.

The V call is TRBV6-4, the J call TRBJ2-3, with 13 bases aligning to TRBD2. The CDR3 has 15 residues. Trimming took 6 bases from V and 7 from J; bases not matched to a gene: 7. Looked up from germline, CDR1 is MRHNA and CDR2 is SNTAGT. CDR3 in amino acids: CASSPGTSGVNTQYF. DNA for the CDR3: TGTGCCAGCAGCCCGGGGACTAGCGGGGTAAATACGCAGTATTTT.

The J gene is TRBJ1-6, the V gene TRBV5-8; 7 bases agree with TRBD1. Germline V gives CDR1 SGHTS, CDR2 YDEGEE. The CDR3 has 18 residues. J lost 0 bases, V lost 4 bases, and 10 bases had no gene match. The CDR3 protein is CASSPGTAIRSYNSPLHF. CDR3 coding DNA: TGTGCCAGCAGCCCTGGGACAGCAATACGCTCCTATAATTCACCCCTCCACTTT.

The rearrangement links TRBV5-1 to TRBJ1-2; D possibly corresponds to TRBD1 (6 bases). The V gene's germline CDR1 is SGHRS and CDR2 YFSETQ. The CDR3 loop spans 14 amino acids. The V gene lost 3 bases and the J gene lost 6 bases, with 15 bases spanning the gap. The CDR3: CASSSARGADGYTF. In DNA, the CDR3 is TGCGCCAGCAGCTCCGCCAGGGGCGCAGATGGCTACACCTTC.

Here the CDR3 reads CASITDRPVQPQHF. The CDR3 bases are TGTGCCAGCATTACAGACCGTCCAGTACAGCCCCAGCATTTT. This chain links TRBV28 with TRBJ1-5; no reliable D call. Trimming stripped 7 bases from V and 7 bases from J, with 17 bases between. The CDR3 is 14 residues long. Looked up from germline, CDR1 is MDHEN and CDR2 is SYDVKM.

V and J are TRBV7-6 and TRBJ2-3; 7 positions match TRBD1. Germline V gene data show CDR1 as SGHVS and CDR2 as FNYEAQ. V lost 4 bases to trimming and J lost 0 bases; unmatched junction nucleotides: 4. This CDR3 has 15 amino acids. The DNA of the CDR3 is TGTGCCAGCAGCTCCAGACAGGGTAGCACAGATACGCAGTATTTT. It codes for CASSSRQGSTDTQYF.

The V and J genes are TRBV28 and TRBJ2-5; D ambiguous. The CDR3 length is 13 residues. The V end lost 1 base, the J end lost 5 bases, and 8 bases lay between the germline ends. CDR1 and CDR2 (germline): MDHEN, SYDVKM. In nucleotides, the CDR3 is TGTGCCAGCAGTTTATATGAGGAGGAGACCCAGTACTTC. Its protein product is CASSLYEEETQYF.

The genes are TRBV14 and TRBJ2-3; 9 positions match TRBD1. V shed 4 bases and J 2 bases; nucleotides not matched to a gene: 4. Germline V CDR1 and CDR2: SGHDN, FVKESK. The CDR3 runs to 15 residues. DNA for the CDR3: TGTGCCAGCAGCCCCCGGGACAGGGCCACAGATACGCAGTATTTT. Translation gives CASSPRDRATDTQYF.

The genes are TRBV9 and TRBJ2-3; D might be TRBD2 (6 bases). Germline values: CDR1 SGDLS, CDR2 YYNGEE. The V gene lost 3 bases and the J gene lost 5 bases, with 13 bases spanning the gap. The CDR3 totals 14 residues. The CDR3 DNA reads as TGTGCCAGCAGCGAACTGACTAGTGGAGATACGCAGTATTTT. Protein sequence: CASSELTSGDTQYF. The full variable domain, rest sourced from reference TRBV9 and TRBJ2-3, is DSGVTQTPKHLITATGQRVTLRCSPRSGDLSVYWYQQSLDQGLQFLIQYYNGEERAKGNILERFSAQQFPDLHSELNLSSLELGDSALYFCASSELTSGDTQYFGPGTRLTVL.

The chain carries TRBV15 and TRBJ1-2; D call uncertain. Germline V gene lookup returns CDR1 LNHNV and CDR2 YYDKDF (reference sequence). This CDR3 spans 14 amino acids. With 0 bases removed from V and 3 bases from J, the gap between germline ends came to 8 bases. CDR3: CATSRDRGYYGYTF. The CDR3 DNA sequence: TGTGCCACCAGCAGAGATCGCGGGTACTATGGCTACACCTTC.

The chain is built from TRBV6-5 and TRBJ1-2; a weak D match, TRBD1 (6 bases). V lost 5 bases, J lost 0 bases, and 13 bases lay in between. Germline CDR1 is MNHEY and CDR2 is SVGAGI. The CDR3 consists of 15 residues. Here the CDR3 reads CASSRLTGTNYGYTF. DNA for the CDR3: TGTGCCAGCAGTCGCCTGACAGGTACTAACTATGGCTACACCTTC.

DNA of the CDR3: TGTGCCAGCAGCTTCCGGACAGGGATTAATGAAAAACTGTTTTTT. Translation: CASSFRTGINEKLFF. The chain combines TRBV5-4 with TRBJ1-4, with TRBD1 matching 8 bases. CDR3 length: 15 amino acids. V was clipped by 2 bases and J by 4 bases; unmatched bases: 4. Germline V CDR1 and CDR2: SGHNT, YYREEE (reference sequence).

A single count supports this clone. The chain combines TRBV28 with TRBJ2-3, with D hard to call. Trimming stripped 5 bases from V and 2 bases from J, with 8 bases between. The CDR3 covers 13 residues. Germline CDR1 and CDR2: MDHEN and SYDVKM. CDR3 DNA sequence: TGTGCCAGCAGTCCCTACGCCACAGATACGCAGTATTTT. The encoded protein is CASSPYATDTQYF.

This clone is a singleton in its sample. The chain has TRBV19 and TRBJ1-5; TRBD1 might be the D (5 bases). V gave up 8 bases and J gave up 2 bases, with 16 bases separating them. The CDR3 sequence is 15 residues long. Germline assignment: CDR1 LNHDA and CDR2 SQIVND (reference sequence). CDR3 nucleotide sequence: TGTGCCAGTGCTCGACGGGGGGAGGGCAATCAGCCCCAGCATTTT. This gives the protein CASARRGEGNQPQHF.

The V call is TRBV7-9, the J call TRBJ2-1; D ambiguous. V was pared by 1 base and J by 6 bases, with 7 bases between. Germline V lookup: CDR1 SEHNR, CDR2 FQNEAQ (reference sequence). The CDR3 totals 13 residues. For the CDR3, the DNA is TGTGCCAGCAGCTTAGGTGAGGCCAATGAGCAGTTCTTC. It codes for CASSLGEANEQFF.

CDR3 DNA: TGTGCCAGCAGCCAAGACTTGGACAGGGGCTACGAGCAGTACTTC. Encoded protein: CASSQDLDRGYEQYF. The rearrangement joins TRBV14 to TRBJ2-7, with 9 bases fitting TRBD1. This CDR3 is built from 15 residues. CDR1 and CDR2 from the germline V gene are SGHDN and FVKESK. With 0 bases clipped from V and 3 bases from J, the junction kept 3 bases outside the gene matches.

The chain joins TRBV11-2 to TRBJ2-1; 7 positions agree with TRBD1. Germline V gene lookup returns CDR1 SGHAT and CDR2 FQNNGV. This CDR3 has 14 amino acids. After removal of 5 bases from V and 2 bases from J, the junction contained 3 bases not matched to a gene. CDR3 in amino acids: CASSTGVAYNEQFF. DNA for the CDR3: TGTGCCAGCAGCACAGGGGTCGCCTACAATGAGCAGTTCTTC.

The V and J genes are TRBV5-8 and TRBJ1-1, with D unclear. Between the trimmed V and J ends, which lost 4 bases and 2 bases, there was a span of 18 bases. Germline V gene lookup returns CDR1 SGHTS and CDR2 YDEGEE. There are 16 residues in the CDR3. For the CDR3, the DNA is TGTGCCAGCAGCGCGGTCCCGGGAGGGATAAACACTGAAGCTTTCTTT. As protein: CASSAVPGGINTEAFF.

The V call is TRBV27, the J call TRBJ2-1; a possible D gene is TRBD2 (6 bases). CDR1 and CDR2 (germline): MNHEY, SMNVEV (reference sequence). The CDR3 contains 13 residues. V shed 7 bases and J shed 10 bases, with 17 bases lying between them. CDR3 bases: TGTGCCAGCACCAAATTACTAGCAACCGAGCAGTTCTTC. Its translation is CASTKLLATEQFF.

V gene TRBV29-1 combines with J gene TRBJ2-1, with 9 bases lining up with TRBD2. Germline V gene sequence: CDR1 SQVTM, CDR2 ANQGSEA. With 0 bases clipped from V and 3 bases from J, the junction kept 6 bases outside the gene matches. CDR3 size: 16 residues. The CDR3: CSVEEGLARLYNEQFF. The CDR3 DNA reads TGCAGCGTTGAAGAGGGACTAGCTAGACTCTACAATGAGCAGTTCTTC.

This clone was picked up one time. The CDR3 DNA reads TGTGCCAGCAGCAGGGTCCGTGGGGGCTACACCTTC. It specifies CASSRVRGGYTF. This chain joins TRBV28 and TRBJ1-2, with a weak D call TRBD1 (5 bases). The CDR3 is 12 amino acids. Germline V CDR1 and CDR2: MDHEN, SYDVKM. Trimming pared 6 bases from V and 8 bases from J, leaving 13 bases between.

This clone showed up just a few times. This CDR3 reads CASSLGYQGANQPQHF. As DNA, the CDR3 is TGTGCCAGCAGCTTAGGATATCAGGGGGCCAATCAGCCCCAGCATTTT. This sequence joins TRBV7-9 and TRBJ1-5; 8 bases match TRBD1. The CDR3 is 16 residues long. The V gene's germline CDR1 is SEHNR and CDR2 FQNEAQ (reference sequence). V lost 1 base and J lost 3; bases outside the gene matches: 5.

The V call is TRBV5-1, the J call TRBJ1-4, with 7 bases lining up with TRBD1. The CDR3 extends over 18 amino acids. Germline V gene data show CDR1 as SGHRS and CDR2 as YFSETQ. V gave up 2 bases and J gave up 5 bases; unmatched junction bases: 15. The CDR3 is CASSFTTGTAMINEKLFF. In DNA, the CDR3 is TGCGCCAGCAGCTTCACCACCGGGACAGCGATGATAAATGAAAAACTGTTTTTT.